This T cell receptor beta chain comes out of a study of cytomegalovirus exposure and HLA in healthy donors. The wider study: As released early, the data held about 85 million unique TCRs from HLA-typed donors. Study-level findings and limits: When a later analysis was performed, an Asian-associated ancestry cluster reportedly had fewer N-insertions than the approximately 680-donor mean. TCR beta chains numbering 164 were designated cytomegalovirus-associated.

PCR was performed using 60 Vbeta and 13 Jbeta primers. Method: immunoSEQ multiplex PCR; TCRdb's copy keeps in-frame clones and lacks some. The sample has over 150,000 clones; approximately 76% are singletons. V was cut by 5 bases and J by 6 bases, with 14 bases left in between. CDR3 length: 13 residues. In germline, CDR1 is SGHTA, CDR2 FQGNSA. A few counts support this clone. Its antigen is undetermined. This clonotype was obtained from a man aged 55 to 69 in good health and CMV-seronegative. The chain joins TRBV7-2 to TRBJ2-7; tentative D call: TRBD2 (5 bases). Sequenced: PBMCs. CDR3: CASSPVVGSEQYF. CDR3 sequence (DNA): TGTGCCAGCAGCCCAGTGGTGGGGAGCGAGCAGTACTTC.